This T cell receptor (beta chain) was sequenced during a study of cytotoxic CD8 clonotypes in ibrutinib-treated CLL. The study, taken as a whole, reports: The study found public clonotypes uncommon, contracting or stable on treatment.

TCRdb keeps only in-frame clones here, not all; method: immunoSEQ multiplex PCR. Of more than 140,000 clones listed, 70% to 85% are singletons. Trimming took 7 bases from V and 5 from J, leaving 8 bases between them. The CDR3 has 11 amino acids. Germline CDR1 reads SQVTM; CDR2 reads ANQGSEA. The table lists this clone with a few counts. Its target is not known. Cryopreserved PBMCs supplied roughly 2 micrograms of genomic DNA for TCR beta libraries. The chain joins TRBV29-1 to TRBJ2-2; D is undetermined. The clonotype was recovered from a human donor with chronic lymphocytic leukemia. Sample: PBMCs, taken after 12 months of ibrutinib treatment. This CDR3 is CSASRTGELFF. The DNA for the CDR3 is TGCAGCGCCTCCCGTACCGGGGAGCTGTTTTTT.